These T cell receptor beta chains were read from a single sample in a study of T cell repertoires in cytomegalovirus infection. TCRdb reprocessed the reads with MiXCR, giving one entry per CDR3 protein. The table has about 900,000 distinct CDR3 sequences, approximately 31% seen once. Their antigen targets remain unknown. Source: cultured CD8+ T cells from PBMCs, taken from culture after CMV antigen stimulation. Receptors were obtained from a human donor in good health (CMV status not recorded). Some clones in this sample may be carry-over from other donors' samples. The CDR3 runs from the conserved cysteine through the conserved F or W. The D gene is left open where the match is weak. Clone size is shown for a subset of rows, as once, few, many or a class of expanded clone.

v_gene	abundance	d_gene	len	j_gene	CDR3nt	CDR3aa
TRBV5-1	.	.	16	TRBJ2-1	TGCGCCAGCAGCGACACGGGACCTTCGACCTACAATGAGCAGTTCTTC	CASSDTGPSTYNEQFF
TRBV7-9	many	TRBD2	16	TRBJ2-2	TGTGCCAGCAGCTCAACTAGCGGGAGCTTACCCGGGGAGCTGTTTTTT	CASSSTSGSLPGELFF
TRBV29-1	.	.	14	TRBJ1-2	TGCAGCGTTGATAAGTGGGTTGCCAGATGGGGCTACACCTTC	CSVDKWVARWGYTF
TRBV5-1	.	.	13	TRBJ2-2	TGCGCCAGCAGCTTTGAGGGATCCGGGGAGCTGTTTTTT	CASSFEGSGELFF
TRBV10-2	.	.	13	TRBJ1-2	TGCGCCAGCAGTGAGGCAGGGATCGATGGCTACACCTTC	CASSEAGIDGYTF
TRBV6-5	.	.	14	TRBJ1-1	TGTGCCAGCAGTTTCCAGGACCCCAGCACTGAAGCTTTCTTT	CASSFQDPSTEAFF
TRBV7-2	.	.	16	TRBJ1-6	TGTGCCAGCAGCTTAACAGTAGGCGGGGATAATTCACCCCTCCACTTT	CASSLTVGGDNSPLHF
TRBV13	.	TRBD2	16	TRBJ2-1	TGTGCCAGCAGCTCAAGCGGGGGCATTAAAGGCCGCGTGCAGTTCTTC	CASSSSGGIKGRVQFF
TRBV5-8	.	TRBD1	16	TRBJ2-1	TGTGCCAGCAGCTTGGCGAATGGGACAGACTACAATGAGCAGTTCTTC	CASSLANGTDYNEQFF
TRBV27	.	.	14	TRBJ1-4	TGTGCCAGCAGTTTACGGGCAGGACGTGAAAAACTGTTTTTT	CASSLRAGREKLFF
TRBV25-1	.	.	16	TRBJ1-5	TGTGCCAGCAGTGAACGTGGGGGGCGCATCAATCAGCCCCAGCATTTT	CASSERGGRINQPQHF
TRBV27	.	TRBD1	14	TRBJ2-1	TGTGCCAGCAGTCCCGGGCTATCAGGGGGTGAGCAGTTCTTC	CASSPGLSGGEQFF
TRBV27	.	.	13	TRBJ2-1	TGTGCCAGCAGTCACGACAGGTGGAATGAGCAGTTCTTC	CASSHDRWNEQFF
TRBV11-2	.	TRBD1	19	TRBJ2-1	TGTGCCAGCAGCTCACCTATCCCATCCCGGGACAGGGGGCACAATGAGCAGTTCTTC	CASSSPIPSRDRGHNEQFF
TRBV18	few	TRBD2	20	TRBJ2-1	TGTGCCAGCTCCCCCGATCAGCGGGGGGCGGAACGTACAATCTACAATGAGCAGTTCTTC	CASSPDQRGAERTIYNEQFF
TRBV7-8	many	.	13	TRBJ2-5	TGTGCCAGCAGCTTAGCGTACCAAGTTGGTAGCCACTTC	CASSLAYQVGSHF
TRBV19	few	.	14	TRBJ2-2	TGTGCCAGTAGTACGACAGGAGGCACCGGGGAGCTGTTTTTT	CASSTTGGTGELFF
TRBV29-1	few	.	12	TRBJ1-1	TGCAGCGCCCTGACAGGAATGACTGAAGCTTTCTTT	CSALTGMTEAFF
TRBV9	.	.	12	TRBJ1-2	TGTGCCAGCGCCGAGGGGAGCGATGGCTACACCTTC	CASAEGSDGYTF
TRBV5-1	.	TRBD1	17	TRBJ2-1	TGCGCCAGCAGCTCGCATCCCGGGACAGGGCCCTACAATGAGCAGTTCTTC	CASSSHPGTGPYNEQFF
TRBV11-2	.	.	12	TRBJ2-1	TGTGCCAACAGCTTTCGGGGAGTCGAGCAGTTCTTC	CANSFRGVEQFF
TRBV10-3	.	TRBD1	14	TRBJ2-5	TGTGCCATCAAGGACAGGGGGTACCAAGAGACCCAGTACTTC	CAIKDRGYQETQYF
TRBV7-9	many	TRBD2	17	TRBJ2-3	TGTGCCAGCAGCTCACCTACTAGCGGGGGATCTACAGATACGCAGTATTTT	CASSSPTSGGSTDTQYF
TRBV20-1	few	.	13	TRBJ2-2	TGCAGTGCTAGAGACCGAAGAGCCGGGGAGCTGTTTTTT	CSARDRRAGELFF
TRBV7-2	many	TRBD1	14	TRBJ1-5	TGTGCCAGCAGTCCCGGGACAGGGCCTCAGCCCCAGCATTTT	CASSPGTGPQPQHF
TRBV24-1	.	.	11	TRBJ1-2	TGTGCCACCAGTGATCCACGGGGGGGGCCCTTC	CATSDPRGGPF
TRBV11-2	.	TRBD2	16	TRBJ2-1	TGTGCCAGCAGCTCAGAGGCCAGCGGGGGCTTAAGTGAGCAGTTCTTC	CASSSEASGGLSEQFF
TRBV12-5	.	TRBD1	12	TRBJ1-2	TGTGCTAGTGGTAACGACAGGGATGGCTACACCTTC	CASGNDRDGYTF
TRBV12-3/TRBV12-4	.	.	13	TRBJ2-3	TGTGCCAGCAGTTTATCCGGGCGAGATACGCAGTATTTT	CASSLSGRDTQYF
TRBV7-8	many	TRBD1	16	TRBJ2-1	TGTGCCAGCAGACAAAGGGACAGGGAGACCTACAATGAGCAGTTCTTC	CASRQRDRETYNEQFF
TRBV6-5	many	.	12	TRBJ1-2	TGTGCCAGCAGTCCCCAGGGCTATGGCTACACCTTC	CASSPQGYGYTF
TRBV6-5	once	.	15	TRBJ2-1	TGTGCCAGCAGTCTTAGCAGCAGAAACTACAATGAGCAGTTCTTC	CASSLSSRNYNEQFF
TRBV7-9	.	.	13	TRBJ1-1	TGTGCCATCCCCTTCGGGTCGAACACTGAAGCTTTCTTT	CAIPFGSNTEAFF
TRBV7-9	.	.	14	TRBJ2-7	TGTGCCAGCAGCTTTTCTGGGGTCTCCTACGAGCAGTACTTC	CASSFSGVSYEQYF
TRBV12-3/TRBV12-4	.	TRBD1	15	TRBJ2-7	TGTGCCAGCAGGGGACAGGGGGAGGGCCCCTACGAGCAGTACTTC	CASRGQGEGPYEQYF
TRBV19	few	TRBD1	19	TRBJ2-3	TGTGCCAGTAGTATCCTTAAAACCGGGACAGGGTGGAACACAGATACGCAGTATTTT	CASSILKTGTGWNTDTQYF
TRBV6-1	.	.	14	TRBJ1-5	TGTGCCAGCAGTCCAGGGCCTCAGGGACAGCCCCAGCATTTT	CASSPGPQGQPQHF
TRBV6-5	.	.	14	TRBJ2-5	TGTGCCAGCAGTTACTCGCTCGGGTTAGAGACCCAGTACTTC	CASSYSLGLETQYF
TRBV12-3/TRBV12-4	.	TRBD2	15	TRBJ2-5	TGTGCCAGCAGTTCCGGGACTAGCATCCAAGAGACCCAGTACTTC	CASSSGTSIQETQYF
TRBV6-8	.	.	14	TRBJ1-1	TGTGCCAGCAGTTACTTCATGTTGAACACTGAAGCTTTCTTT	CASSYFMLNTEAFF